This T cell receptor (beta chain) was retrieved from a study of response to subunit inactivated influenza vaccine. Comment on this clonotype: The antigen remains undetermined.

Study-level points and caveats: Authors suggested few new T cells are recruited by each seasonal influenza vaccination.

TCRdb reprocessed the RT-PCR reads with MiXCR, giving one entry per CDR3 protein. The sample yields some 800,000 distinct CDR3 sequences, 20% to 25% seen once. From germline, CDR1 is DFQATT and CDR2 SNEGSKA (reference sequence). Between the trimmed V and J ends, which lost 1 base and 1 base, there was a span of 9 bases. This CDR3 has 14 residues. This sequence originates from a man aged 50 to 60 who received an inactivated influenza vaccine. Source: PBMCs from blood, taken more than 4 days after vaccination. The chain links TRBV20-1 to TRBJ2-3; D unclear. CDR3 region: CSARGLLGTDTQYF. Written as DNA, the CDR3 is TGCAGTGCTAGAGGTCTATTAGGCACAGATACGCAGTATTTT.